The 23 T cell receptor beta chains presented below share a single source sample, sequenced in a study of cytomegalovirus exposure and HLA in healthy donors. Primers: 60 Vbeta forward and 13 Jbeta reverse. Clones were sequenced by immunoSEQ multiplex PCR, and TCRdb holds only the in-frame ones, with some missing. The data contain 200,000 to 300,000 clones, roughly 86% of them singletons. Material: PBMCs. The receptors shown here come from a woman aged 35 to 49 in good health and CMV-seropositive.

This chain connects TRBV28 to TRBJ2-2, with 9 bases aligning to TRBD1. Trimming took 4 bases from V and 3 from J; bases not matched to a gene: 3. Looked up from germline, CDR1 is MDHEN and CDR2 is SYDVKM. This CDR3 is built from 15 residues. Written as DNA, the CDR3 is TGTGCCAGCAGTTGGGGACAGGGAGACACCGGGGAGCTGTTTTTT. The encoded protein is CASSWGQGDTGELFF.

This chain joins TRBV7-6 and TRBJ2-1, with D perhaps TRBD1 (6 bases). CDR1 is SGHVS, CDR2 FNYEAQ, per germline. Trimming took off 4 bases at V and 10 bases at J, with 14 bases between the two ends. The CDR3 sequence is 13 residues long. The CDR3: CASSSGGLKEQFF. The CDR3 nucleotides are TGTGCCAGCAGCTCTGGGGGCTTGAAGGAGCAGTTCTTC. The whole variable domain, filled in from reference TRBV7-6 and TRBJ2-1, reads GAGVSQSPRYKVTKRGQDVALRCDPISGHVSLYWYRQALGQGPEFLTYFNYEAQQDKSGLPNDRFSAERPEGSISTLTIQRTEQRDSAMYRCASSSGGLKEQFFGPGTRLTVL.

This clone was observed a few times. The chain recombines TRBV25-1 with TRBJ2-7; 10 bases align to TRBD2. J was trimmed by 1 base and V by 5 bases; bases with no gene match: 5. CDR1 and CDR2 (germline): MGHDK, SYGVNS. There are 15 residues in the CDR3. CDR3 nucleotides: TGTGCCAGCAGTACCCTAGCGGGAGAATCCTACGAGCAGTACTTC. This sequence encodes CASSTLAGESYEQYF.

The chain carries TRBV9 and TRBJ2-3, with a weak D call TRBD2 (6 bases). In germline, CDR1 is SGDLS, CDR2 YYNGEE. The CDR3 extends over 17 amino acids. With 0 bases removed from V and 3 bases from J, the gap between germline ends came to 17 bases. CDR3 nucleotides: TGTGCCAGCAGCGTAGGAGTAGGGCGGGATAGGACAGATACGCAGTATTTT. Translating it yields CASSVGVGRDRTDTQYF.

The chain has TRBV28 and TRBJ2-1, with unresolved D. CDR1 and CDR2 from the germline V gene are MDHEN and SYDVKM. This CDR3 comprises 17 residues. Trimming removed 1 base from V and 0 bases from J, with 13 bases in between. The CDR3 spells CASSLYPVPSSYNEQFF. CDR3 DNA sequence: TGTGCCAGCAGTTTATATCCCGTTCCGAGCTCCTACAATGAGCAGTTCTTC.

The CDR3 coding sequence is TGTGCCAGCAGCTCGACAGGTTACCTAAACATTCAGTACTTC. Translation gives CASSSTGYLNIQYF. The V call is TRBV7-9, the J call TRBJ2-4, with D perhaps TRBD1 (6 bases). V gave up 4 bases and J gave up 6 bases, with 13 bases separating them. The CDR3 totals 14 residues. Germline assignment: CDR1 SEHNR and CDR2 FQNEAQ (reference sequence).

The chain recombines TRBV11-3 with TRBJ2-3, with 9 bases matching TRBD2. The V segment lost 1 base and the J segment 2 bases; nucleotides outside the gene matches: 1. Germline CDR1 and CDR2: SGHNT and YENEEA. This CDR3 is built from 15 residues. The CDR3 DNA reads TGTGCCAGCAGCTTAGGACTAGCGGACACAGATACGCAGTATTTT. Residues: CASSLGLADTDTQYF.

V and J are TRBV28 and TRBJ1-4; 8 bases match TRBD1. CDR1 and CDR2 from the germline V gene are MDHEN and SYDVKM. With 5 bases clipped from V and 7 bases from J, the junction kept 3 bases outside the gene matches. The CDR3 is made up of 13 amino acids. CDR3 bases: TGTGCCAGCAGTCTGGACAGGGTTGAAAAACTGTTTTTT. Translating it yields CASSLDRVEKLFF.

J is TRBJ2-7 and V is TRBV20-1; D unclear. Germline V gene sequence: CDR1 DFQATT, CDR2 SNEGSKA (reference sequence). Trimming took 4 bases from V and 3 from J, leaving 7 bases between them. The CDR3 contains 11 residues. CDR3 bases: TGCAGTGCTAATCTCCTCTACGAGCAGTACTTC. It yields the protein CSANLLYEQYF.

The chain uses TRBV14 and TRBJ2-3, with unresolved D. Per the germline V gene, CDR1 is SGHDN and CDR2 is FVKESK. CDR3 length: 13 residues. V was pared by 1 base and J by 3 bases, with 5 bases between. The CDR3 is CASSQVMTDTQYF. The CDR3 DNA reads TGTGCCAGCAGCCAAGTTATGACAGATACGCAGTATTTT.

V and J are TRBV27 and TRBJ2-1; maybe TRBD2 (6 bases). CDR1 is MNHEY and CDR2 is SMNVEV in the germline V gene (reference sequence). The germline V and J ends were trimmed by 6 bases and 8 bases, with 14 bases remaining between them. The CDR3 runs to 13 residues. CDR3 protein: CASSPGTFDEQFF. The DNA of the CDR3 is TGTGCCAGCAGCCCCGGGACTTTTGATGAGCAGTTCTTC.

V usage is TRBV30 and J usage is TRBJ2-1; D is unclear. Germline V gene lookup returns CDR1 GTSNPN and CDR2 SVGIG (reference sequence). Trimming stripped 2 bases from V and 7 bases from J, with 12 bases between. CDR3 length: 13 residues. The CDR3 DNA reads as TGTGCCTGGAGTCGTTATCGGTGGAATGAGCAGTTCTTC. It specifies CAWSRYRWNEQFF.

V is TRBV7-2 and J is TRBJ2-7; 10 nucleotides align to TRBD2. This CDR3 comprises 16 residues. Trimming at V came to 5 bases and at J to 8 bases, leaving 15 bases not matched to a gene. CDR1 is SGHTA and CDR2 is FQGNSA in the germline V gene. CDR3 coding DNA: TGTGCCAGCAGCCCTCTAGCGGGAGACGAGAGTAACAAGCAGTACTTC. Its translation is CASSPLAGDESNKQYF.

Note on this clone: The sample has other DNA sequences that encode this CDR3 too. The CDR3 DNA reads TGTGCCAGCAGTTTTTCTGGCAATCAGCCCCAGCATTTT. Its translation: CASSFSGNQPQHF. The J gene is TRBJ1-5, the V gene TRBV27; the D is unclear. Germline loops: CDR1 MNHEY, CDR2 SMNVEV (reference sequence). The V and J ends lost 3 bases and 2 bases respectively, with 5 bases between them. The CDR3 has 13 residues.

CDR3 bases: TGTGCCTGGTCCCAAGGACAGGGGGACTCACCCCTCCACTTT. Protein sequence: CAWSQGQGDSPLHF. The V call is TRBV30, the J call TRBJ1-6, with TRBD1 matching over 10 bases. The ends lost 5 bases at V and 10 bases at J; junction bases unmatched: 8. Germline V gene data show CDR1 as GTSNPN and CDR2 as SVGIG (reference sequence). CDR3 length: 14 residues.

The V and J genes are TRBV19 and TRBJ2-3; 14 bases align to TRBD2. The length of the CDR3 is 18 residues. The V gene end was trimmed by 0 bases and the J gene end by 6 bases; junction bases not matched to a gene: 8. In germline, CDR1 is LNHDA, CDR2 SQIVND (reference sequence). CDR3 sequence: CASSIDGPGLAGVDTQYF. In DNA, the CDR3 is TGTGCCAGTAGTATAGATGGCCCGGGACTAGCGGGAGTGGATACGCAGTATTTT.

The chain combines TRBV6-5 with TRBJ1-3; a possible D gene is TRBD1 (5 bases). CDR1 and CDR2 from the germline V gene are MNHEY and SVGAGI. This CDR3 region has 15 residues. The ends were cut back, 2 bases at V and 3 bases at J, with 11 bases in the middle. CDR3 loop: CASSYGHGLGNTIYF. The CDR3 DNA sequence: TGTGCCAGCAGTTACGGACATGGGCTTGGAAACACCATATATTTT.

V is TRBV30 and J is TRBJ2-7, with TRBD1 matching over 9 bases. Germline lookup yields CDR1 GTSNPN and CDR2 SVGIG (reference sequence). The CDR3 loop spans 15 amino acids. The junction had 5 bases not matched to a gene; V was cut back by 0 bases and J by 2 bases. For the CDR3, the DNA is TGTGCCTGGAGTGTTGTGGGACAGGGTCCCTACGAGCAGTACTTC. It yields the protein CAWSVVGQGPYEQYF.

V gene TRBV19 combines with J gene TRBJ2-7, with 8 positions matching TRBD1. J was trimmed by 3 bases and V by 6 bases; bases with no gene match: 7. Germline CDR1 LNHDA, CDR2 SQIVND (reference sequence). This CDR3 is built from 14 residues. The CDR3 DNA is TGTGCCAGTAGCCGGGACAGGACAAACTACGAGCAGTACTTC. Amino acids: CASSRDRTNYEQYF.

This sequence joins TRBV4-2 and TRBJ2-5; 12 bases match TRBD2. The J call may be in error: the DNA end matches TRBJ2-7 better. CDR3 length: 20 residues. The germline V gene encodes CDR1 LGHNA and CDR2 YNFKEQ. The CDR3 loop reads CASSPQPRLAGVPYPYEQYF. As DNA, the CDR3 is TGTGCCAGCAGCCCACAACCCCGACTAGCGGGAGTTCCATACCCCTACGAGCAGTACTTC.

The rearrangement links TRBV30 to TRBJ2-7; 10 bases align to TRBD2. The V gene's germline CDR1 is GTSNPN and CDR2 SVGIG (reference sequence). V was clipped by 2 bases and J by 5 bases; unmatched bases: 6. The CDR3 consists of 14 residues. The CDR3 DNA follows: TGTGCCTGGAGTTTTTCTAGCGGGAGTGACGAGCAGTACTTC. Encoded protein: CAWSFSSGSDEQYF. Drawing the rest from reference TRBV30 and TRBJ2-7, the complete variable domain is SQTIHQWPATLVQPVGSPLSLECTVEGTSNPNLYWYRQAAGRGLQLLFYSVGIGQISSEVPQNLSASRPQDRQFILSSKKLLLSDSGFYLCAWSFSSGSDEQYFGPGTRLTVT.

The chain carries TRBV11-2 and TRBJ1-2; D not certain. V gave up 8 bases and J gave up 7 bases, with 8 bases separating them. The CDR3 has 10 residues. The V gene's germline CDR1 is SGHAT and CDR2 FQNNGV. CDR3 in amino acids: CASGRGGYTF. The CDR3 nucleotides read TGTGCCAGCGGCCGGGGTGGCTACACCTTC.

Only one count was recorded for this clone. This sample includes further DNA sequences coding for the same CDR3. This chain connects TRBV28 to TRBJ1-5, with D possibly TRBD1 on 6 matching bases. The V end lost 3 bases, the J end lost 5 bases, and 8 bases lay between the germline ends. This CDR3 has 13 amino acids. The germline V gene encodes CDR1 MDHEN and CDR2 SYDVKM. The CDR3 DNA follows: TGTGCCAGCAGTTTCAGGGGCGATCAGCCCCAGCATTTT. Its protein is CASSFRGDQPQHF.